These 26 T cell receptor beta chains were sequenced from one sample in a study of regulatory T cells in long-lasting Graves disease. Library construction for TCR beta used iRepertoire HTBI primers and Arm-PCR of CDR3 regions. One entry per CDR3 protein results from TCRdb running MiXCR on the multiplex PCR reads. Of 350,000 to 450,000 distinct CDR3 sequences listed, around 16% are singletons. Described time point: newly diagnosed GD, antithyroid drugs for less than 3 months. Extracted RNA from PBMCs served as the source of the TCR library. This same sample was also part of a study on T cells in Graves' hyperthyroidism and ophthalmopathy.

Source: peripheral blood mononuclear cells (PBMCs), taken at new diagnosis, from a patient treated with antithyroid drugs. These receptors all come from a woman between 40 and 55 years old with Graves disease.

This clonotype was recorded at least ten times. The CDR3 bases are TGTGCCAGCAGGCAGACAGGGGGAAAGTACTTC. Translating it yields CASRQTGGKYF. This rearrangement joins TRBV28 to TRBJ2-7; 9 positions match TRBD1. Germline V gives CDR1 MDHEN, CDR2 SYDVKM. V shed 6 bases, J shed 11 bases, and the junction held 5 bases outside the gene matches. The CDR3 contains 11 residues.

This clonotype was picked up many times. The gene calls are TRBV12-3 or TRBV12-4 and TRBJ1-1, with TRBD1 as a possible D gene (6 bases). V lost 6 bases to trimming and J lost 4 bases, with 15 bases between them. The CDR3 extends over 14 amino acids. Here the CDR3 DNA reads TGTGCCAGCAGCCTCTCGACAGGTCCCACTGAAGCTTTCTTT. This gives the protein CASSLSTGPTEAFF.

CDR3 nucleotide sequence: TGCGGGAGGGGTTCTAACACCGGGGAGCTGTTTTTT. Amino acids: CGRGSNTGELFF. The chain employs TRBV20-1 and TRBJ2-2; TRBD2 matches 7 bases. The CDR3 consists of 12 residues. CDR1 and CDR2 (germline): DFQATT, SNEGSKA (reference sequence).

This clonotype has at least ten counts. CDR3 region: CASSLNQGDIRYTF. The DNA for the CDR3 is TGTGCCAGCAGCTTGAATCAGGGCGATATCCGATACACCTTC. The chain employs TRBV7-2 and TRBJ1-2; a possible D gene is TRBD1 (5 bases). V shed 3 bases and J shed 11 bases, with 19 bases lying between them. CDR3 size: 14 residues. Germline V gives CDR1 SGHTA, CDR2 FQGNSA.

The CDR3 reads CATSDFPTGELFF. CDR3 nucleotide sequence: TGTGCCACCAGTGATTTTCCCACCGGGGAGCTGTTTTTT. The chain combines TRBV24-1 with TRBJ2-2, with D unresolved. From germline, CDR1 is KGHDR and CDR2 SFDVKD. Between the trimmed V and J ends, which lost 1 base and 4 bases, there was a span of 3 bases. This CDR3 has 13 residues.

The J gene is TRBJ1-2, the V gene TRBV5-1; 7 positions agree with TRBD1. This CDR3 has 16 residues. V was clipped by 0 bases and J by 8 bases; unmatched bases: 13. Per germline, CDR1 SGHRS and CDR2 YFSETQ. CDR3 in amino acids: CASSLESGQNGVGYTF. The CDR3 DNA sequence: TGCGCCAGCAGCTTGGAGTCGGGACAGAATGGGGTCGGCTACACCTTC. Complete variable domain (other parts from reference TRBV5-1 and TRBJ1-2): KAGVTQTPRYLIKTRGQQVTLSCSPISGHRSVSWYQQTPGQGLQFLFEYFSETQRNKGNFPGRFSGRQFSNSRSEMNVSTLELGDSALYLCASSLESGQNGVGYTFGSGTRLTVV.

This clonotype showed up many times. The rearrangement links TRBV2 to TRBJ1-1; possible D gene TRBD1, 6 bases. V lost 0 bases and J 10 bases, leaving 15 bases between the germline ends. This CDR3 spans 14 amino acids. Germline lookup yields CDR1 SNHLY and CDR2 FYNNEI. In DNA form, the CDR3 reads TGTGCCAGCAGTGAAGCGCGGGGGGGGGCGGTAGCTTTCTTT. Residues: CASSEARGGAVAFF.

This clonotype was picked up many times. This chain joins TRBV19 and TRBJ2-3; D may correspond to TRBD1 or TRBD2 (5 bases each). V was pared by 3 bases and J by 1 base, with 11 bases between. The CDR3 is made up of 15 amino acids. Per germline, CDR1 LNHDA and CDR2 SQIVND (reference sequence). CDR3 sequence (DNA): TGTGCCAGTAGTATTGTGGGACGGCGCACAGATACGCAGTATTTT. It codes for CASSIVGRRTDTQYF.

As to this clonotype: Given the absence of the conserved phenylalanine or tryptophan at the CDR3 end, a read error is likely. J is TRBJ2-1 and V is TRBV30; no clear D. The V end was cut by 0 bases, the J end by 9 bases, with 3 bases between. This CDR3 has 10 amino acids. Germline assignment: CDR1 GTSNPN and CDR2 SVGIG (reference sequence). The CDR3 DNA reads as TGTGCCTGGAGTGTAATTGAGCAGTTCTTG. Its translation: CAWSVIEQFL.

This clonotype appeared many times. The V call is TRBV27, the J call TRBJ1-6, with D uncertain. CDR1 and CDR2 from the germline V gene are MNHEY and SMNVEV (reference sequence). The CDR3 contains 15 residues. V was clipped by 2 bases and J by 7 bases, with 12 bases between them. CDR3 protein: CASSLEGGWNSPLHF. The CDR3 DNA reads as TGTGCCAGCAGTTTAGAGGGCGGTTGGAATTCACCCCTCCACTTT.

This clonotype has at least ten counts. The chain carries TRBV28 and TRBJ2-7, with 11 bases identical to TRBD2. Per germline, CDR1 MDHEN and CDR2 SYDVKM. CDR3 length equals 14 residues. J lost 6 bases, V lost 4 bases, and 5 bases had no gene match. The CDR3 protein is CASSWLAGGGEQYF. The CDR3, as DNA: TGTGCCAGCAGTTGGCTAGCGGGAGGAGGCGAGCAGTACTTC.

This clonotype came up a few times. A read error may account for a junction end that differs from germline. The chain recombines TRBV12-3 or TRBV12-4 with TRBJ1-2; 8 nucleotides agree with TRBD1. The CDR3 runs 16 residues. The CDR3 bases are TGTGCCAACAGTTCTTTCCCCCAGGGGGCGAACTATGGCTACACCTTC. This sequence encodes CANSSFPQGANYGYTF.

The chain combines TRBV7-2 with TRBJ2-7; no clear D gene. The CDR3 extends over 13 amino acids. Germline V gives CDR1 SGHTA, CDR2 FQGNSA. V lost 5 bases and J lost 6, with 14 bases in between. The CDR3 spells CASSRAPLGEQYF. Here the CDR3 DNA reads TGTGCCAGCAGCCGGGCTCCCCTGGGCGAGCAGTACTTC. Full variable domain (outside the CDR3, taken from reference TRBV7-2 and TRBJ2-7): GAGVSQSPSNKVTEKGKDVELRCDPISGHTALYWYRQSLGQGLEFLIYFQGNSAPDKSGLPSDRFSAERTGGSVSTLTIQRTQQEDSAVYLCASSRAPLGEQYFGPGTRLTVT.

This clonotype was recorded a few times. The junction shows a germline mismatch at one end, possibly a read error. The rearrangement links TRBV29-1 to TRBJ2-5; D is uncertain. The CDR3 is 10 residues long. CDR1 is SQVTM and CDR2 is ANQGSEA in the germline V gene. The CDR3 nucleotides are TGCAGCGTTGGGCACCTCGTCCCTGACTTC. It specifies CSVGHLVPDF.

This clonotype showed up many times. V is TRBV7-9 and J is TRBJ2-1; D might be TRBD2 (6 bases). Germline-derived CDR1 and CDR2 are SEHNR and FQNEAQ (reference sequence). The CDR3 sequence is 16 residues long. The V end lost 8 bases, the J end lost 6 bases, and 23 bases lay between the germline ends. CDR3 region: CASVPGTLPAGNEQFF. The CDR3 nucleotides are TGTGCCAGCGTTCCCGGGACTCTCCCCGCGGGCAATGAGCAGTTCTTC.

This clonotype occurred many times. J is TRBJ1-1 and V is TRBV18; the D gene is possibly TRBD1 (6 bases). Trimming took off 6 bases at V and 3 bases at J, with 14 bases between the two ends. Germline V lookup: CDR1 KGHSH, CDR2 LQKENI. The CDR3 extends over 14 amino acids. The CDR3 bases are TGTGCCAGCTCCCGTACTAGGGGGGACACTGAAGCTTTCTTT. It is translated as CASSRTRGDTEAFF.

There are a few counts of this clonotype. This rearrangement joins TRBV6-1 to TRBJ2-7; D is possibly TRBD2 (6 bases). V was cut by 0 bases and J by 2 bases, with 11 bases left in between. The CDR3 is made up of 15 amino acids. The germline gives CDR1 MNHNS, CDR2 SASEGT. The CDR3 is CASSEALDYPYEQYF. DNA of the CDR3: TGTGCCAGCAGTGAAGCGCTGGACTATCCCTACGAGCAGTACTTC.

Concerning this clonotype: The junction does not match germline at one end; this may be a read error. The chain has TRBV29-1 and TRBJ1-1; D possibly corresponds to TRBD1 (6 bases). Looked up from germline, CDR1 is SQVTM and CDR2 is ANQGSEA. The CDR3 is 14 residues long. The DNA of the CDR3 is TGCAGCGTTGAGGCAGGGACAACGAACACTAAAGCTTTCTTT. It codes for CSVEAGTTNTKAFF.

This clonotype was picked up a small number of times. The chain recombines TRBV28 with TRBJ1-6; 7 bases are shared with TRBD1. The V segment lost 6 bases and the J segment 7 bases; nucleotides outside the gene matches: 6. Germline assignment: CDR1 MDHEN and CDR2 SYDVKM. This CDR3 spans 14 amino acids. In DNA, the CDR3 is TGTGCCAGCAGCACCCCAGGGGGGAATTCACCCCTCCACTTT. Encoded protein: CASSTPGGNSPLHF.

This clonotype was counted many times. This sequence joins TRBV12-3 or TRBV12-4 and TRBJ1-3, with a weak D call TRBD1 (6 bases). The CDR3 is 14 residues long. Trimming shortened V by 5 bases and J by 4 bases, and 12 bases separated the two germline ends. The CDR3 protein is CASSPTGLGNTIYF. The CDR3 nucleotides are TGTGCCAGCAGTCCTACAGGGTTGGGAAACACCATATATTTT.

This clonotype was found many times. DNA for the CDR3: TGCAGTGCTAGAGGTGGCAGTAACCTCCACTTT. As protein: CSARGGSNLHF. V and J are TRBV20-1 and TRBJ1-6; no clear D. The CDR3 consists of 11 residues. Deletions cut 1 base from V and 15 bases from J, with 10 bases between. From germline, CDR1 is DFQATT and CDR2 SNEGSKA (reference sequence).

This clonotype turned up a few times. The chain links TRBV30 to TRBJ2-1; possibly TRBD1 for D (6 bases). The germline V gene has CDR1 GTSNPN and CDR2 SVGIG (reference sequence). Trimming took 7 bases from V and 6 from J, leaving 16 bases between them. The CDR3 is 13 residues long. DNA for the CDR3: TGTGCCTTTGACAGGTCGTGGTCCAATGAGCAGTTCTTC. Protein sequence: CAFDRSWSNEQFF.

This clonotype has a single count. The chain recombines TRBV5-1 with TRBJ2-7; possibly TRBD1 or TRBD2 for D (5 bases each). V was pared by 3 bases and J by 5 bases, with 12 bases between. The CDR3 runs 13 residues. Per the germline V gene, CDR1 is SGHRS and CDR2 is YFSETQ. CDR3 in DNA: TGCGCCAGCAGCTCGGGACCCTTAGACGAGCAGTACTTC. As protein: CASSSGPLDEQYF.

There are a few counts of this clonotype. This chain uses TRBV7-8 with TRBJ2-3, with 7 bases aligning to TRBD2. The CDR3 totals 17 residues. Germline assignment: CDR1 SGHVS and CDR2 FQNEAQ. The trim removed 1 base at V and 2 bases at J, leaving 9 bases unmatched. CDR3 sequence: CASSLGGSGESTDTQYF. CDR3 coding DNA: TGTGCCAGCAGCTTAGGGGGCAGCGGGGAATCCACAGATACGCAGTATTTT.

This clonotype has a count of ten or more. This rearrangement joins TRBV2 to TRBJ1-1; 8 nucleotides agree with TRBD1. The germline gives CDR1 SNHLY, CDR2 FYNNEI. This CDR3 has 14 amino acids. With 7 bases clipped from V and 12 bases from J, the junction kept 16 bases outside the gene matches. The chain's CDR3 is CASTLLTGQETSFF. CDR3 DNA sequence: TGTGCCAGCACCCTCCTAACGGGACAGGAGACATCTTTCTTT. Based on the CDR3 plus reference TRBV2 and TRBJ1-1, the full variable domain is EPEVTQTPSHQVTQMGQEVILRCVPISNHLYFYWYRQILGQKVEFLVSFYNNEISEKSEIFDDQFSVERPDGSNFTLKIRSTKLEDSAMYFCASTLLTGQETSFFGQGTRLTVV.

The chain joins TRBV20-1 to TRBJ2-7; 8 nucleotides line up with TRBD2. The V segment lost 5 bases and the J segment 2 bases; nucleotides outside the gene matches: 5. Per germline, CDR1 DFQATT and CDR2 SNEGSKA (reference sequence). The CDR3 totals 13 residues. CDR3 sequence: CSAGRGLAYEQYF. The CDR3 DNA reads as TGCAGTGCTGGACGGGGACTAGCCTACGAGCAGTACTTC.